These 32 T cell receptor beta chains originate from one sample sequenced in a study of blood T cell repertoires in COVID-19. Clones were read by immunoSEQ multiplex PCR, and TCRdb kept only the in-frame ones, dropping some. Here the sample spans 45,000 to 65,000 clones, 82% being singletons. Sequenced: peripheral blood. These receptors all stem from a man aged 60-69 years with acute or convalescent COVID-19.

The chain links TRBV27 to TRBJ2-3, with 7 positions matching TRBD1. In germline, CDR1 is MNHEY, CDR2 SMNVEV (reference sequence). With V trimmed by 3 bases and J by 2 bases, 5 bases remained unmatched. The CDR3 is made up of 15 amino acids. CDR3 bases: TGTGCCAGCAGTTTCCGGGACAGCTTCACAGATACGCAGTATTTT. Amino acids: CASSFRDSFTDTQYF.

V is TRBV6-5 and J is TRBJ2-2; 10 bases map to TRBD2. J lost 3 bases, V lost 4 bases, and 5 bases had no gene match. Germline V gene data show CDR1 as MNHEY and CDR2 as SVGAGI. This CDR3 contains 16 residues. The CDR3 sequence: CASSSSSGGDTGELFF. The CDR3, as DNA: TGTGCCAGCAGTTCCTCTAGCGGGGGCGACACCGGGGAGCTGTTTTTT.

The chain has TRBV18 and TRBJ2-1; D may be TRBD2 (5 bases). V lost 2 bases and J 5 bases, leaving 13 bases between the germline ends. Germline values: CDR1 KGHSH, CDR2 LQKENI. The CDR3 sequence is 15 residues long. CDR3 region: CASSPGRARDNEQFF. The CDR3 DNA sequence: TGTGCCAGCTCACCAGGGCGGGCAAGGGACAATGAGCAGTTCTTC.

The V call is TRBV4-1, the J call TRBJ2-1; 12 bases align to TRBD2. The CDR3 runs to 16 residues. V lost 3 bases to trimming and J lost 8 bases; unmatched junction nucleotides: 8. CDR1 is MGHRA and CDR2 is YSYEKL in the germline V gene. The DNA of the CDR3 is TGCGCCAGCAGCCAGCTAGCGGGGGGGCCTGGGGATGAGCAGTTCTTC. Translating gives CASSQLAGGPGDEQFF.

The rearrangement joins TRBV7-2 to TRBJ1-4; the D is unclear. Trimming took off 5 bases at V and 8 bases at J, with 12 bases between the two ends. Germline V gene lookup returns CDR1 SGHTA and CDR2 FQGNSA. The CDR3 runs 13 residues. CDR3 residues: CASSTRRGEKLFF. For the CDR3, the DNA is TGTGCCAGCAGCACTCGGCGCGGGGAAAAACTGTTTTTT.

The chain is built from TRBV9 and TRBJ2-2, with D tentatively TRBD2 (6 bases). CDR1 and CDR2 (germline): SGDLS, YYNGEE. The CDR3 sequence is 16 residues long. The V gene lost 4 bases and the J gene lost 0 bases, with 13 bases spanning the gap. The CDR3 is CASSPRGGTNTGELFF. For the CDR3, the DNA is TGTGCCAGCAGCCCCCGTGGGGGGACGAACACCGGGGAGCTGTTTTTT.

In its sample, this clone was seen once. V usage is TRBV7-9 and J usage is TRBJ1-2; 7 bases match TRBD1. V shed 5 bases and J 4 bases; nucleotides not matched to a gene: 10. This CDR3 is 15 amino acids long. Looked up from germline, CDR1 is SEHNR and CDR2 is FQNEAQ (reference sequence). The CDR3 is CASSPTATGLYGYTF. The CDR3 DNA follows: TGTGCCAGCAGCCCAACCGCGACAGGGCTCTATGGCTACACCTTC.

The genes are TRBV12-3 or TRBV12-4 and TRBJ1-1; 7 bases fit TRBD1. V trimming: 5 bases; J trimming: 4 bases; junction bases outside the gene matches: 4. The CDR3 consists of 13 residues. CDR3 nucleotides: TGTGCCAGCAGTCCTCAGGGGGGCACTGAAGCTTTCTTT. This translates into CASSPQGGTEAFF.

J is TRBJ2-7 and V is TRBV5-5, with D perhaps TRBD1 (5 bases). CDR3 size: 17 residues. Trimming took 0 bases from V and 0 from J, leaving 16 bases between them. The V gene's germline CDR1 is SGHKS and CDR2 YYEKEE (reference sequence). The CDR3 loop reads CASSLGLAARASYEQYF. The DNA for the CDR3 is TGTGCCAGCAGCTTGGGTCTGGCGGCCAGGGCCTCCTACGAGCAGTACTTC.

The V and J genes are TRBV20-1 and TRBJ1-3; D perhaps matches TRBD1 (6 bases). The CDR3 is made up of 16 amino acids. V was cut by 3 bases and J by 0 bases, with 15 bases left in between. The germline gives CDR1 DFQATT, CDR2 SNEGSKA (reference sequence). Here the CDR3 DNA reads TGCAGTGCTAGTCGGAAGGGGGAGACCTCTGGAAACACCATATATTTT. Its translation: CSASRKGETSGNTIYF.

CDR3 sequence: CASSYRDSQETQYF. In DNA form, the CDR3 reads TGTGCCAGCTCCTACCGGGACTCACAAGAGACCCAGTACTTC. The genes are TRBV18 and TRBJ2-5; tentative D call: TRBD2 (6 bases). Germline V gene sequence: CDR1 KGHSH, CDR2 LQKENI. V was cut by 6 bases and J by 2 bases, with 13 bases left in between. The CDR3 length is 14 residues. Full variable domain (outside the CDR3, taken from reference TRBV18 and TRBJ2-5): NAGVMQNPRHLVRRRGQEARLRCSPMKGHSHVYWYRQLPEEGLKFMVYLQKENIIDESGMPKERFSAEFPKEGPSILRIQQVVRGDSAAYFCASSYRDSQETQYFGPGTRLLVL.

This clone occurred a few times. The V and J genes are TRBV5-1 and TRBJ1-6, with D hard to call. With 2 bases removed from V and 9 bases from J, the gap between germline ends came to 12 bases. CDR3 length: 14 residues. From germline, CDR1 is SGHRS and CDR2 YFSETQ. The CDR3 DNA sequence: TGCGCCAGCAGCTTCCGGGAGGGAGGTTCACCCCTCCACTTT. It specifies CASSFREGGSPLHF.

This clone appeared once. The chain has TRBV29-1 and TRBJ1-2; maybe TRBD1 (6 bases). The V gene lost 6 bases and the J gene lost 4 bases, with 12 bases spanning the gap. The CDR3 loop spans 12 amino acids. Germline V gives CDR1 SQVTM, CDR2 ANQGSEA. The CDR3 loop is CSVETGPYGYTF. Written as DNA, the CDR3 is TGCAGCGTGGAGACAGGACCCTATGGCTACACCTTC.

CDR3 sequence reads: CASRKTGPGELFF. The DNA for the CDR3 is TGTGCCAGCAGAAAGACAGGGCCCGGGGAGCTGTTTTTT. This chain uses TRBV14 with TRBJ2-2, with TRBD1 matching over 7 bases. The CDR3 covers 13 residues. J gave up 6 bases and V 6 bases, and 4 bases lay outside the gene matches. Looked up from germline, CDR1 is SGHDN and CDR2 is FVKESK.

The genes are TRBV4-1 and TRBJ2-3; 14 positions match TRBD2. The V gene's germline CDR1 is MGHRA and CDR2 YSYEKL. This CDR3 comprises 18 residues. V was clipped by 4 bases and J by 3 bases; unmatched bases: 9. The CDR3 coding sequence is TGCGCCAGCAGCCGGACTGGACTAGCGGGGGGCGGTACAGATACGCAGTATTTT. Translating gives CASSRTGLAGGGTDTQYF.

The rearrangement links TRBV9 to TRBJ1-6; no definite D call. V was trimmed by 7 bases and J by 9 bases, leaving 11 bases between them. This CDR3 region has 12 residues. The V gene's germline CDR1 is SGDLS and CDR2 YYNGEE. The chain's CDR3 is CASSLDSSPLHF. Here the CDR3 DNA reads TGTGCCAGCTCCCTGGACTCTTCACCCCTCCACTTT.

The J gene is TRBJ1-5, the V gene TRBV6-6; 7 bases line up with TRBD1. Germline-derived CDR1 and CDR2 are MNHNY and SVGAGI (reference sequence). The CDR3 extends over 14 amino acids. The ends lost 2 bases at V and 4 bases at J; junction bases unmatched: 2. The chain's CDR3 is CASSYGDRNQPQHF. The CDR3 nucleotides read TGTGCCAGCAGTTACGGGGACAGAAATCAGCCCCAGCATTTT.

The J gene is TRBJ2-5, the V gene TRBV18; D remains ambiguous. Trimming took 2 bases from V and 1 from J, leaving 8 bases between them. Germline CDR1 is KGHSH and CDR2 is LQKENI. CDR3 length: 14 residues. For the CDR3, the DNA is TGTGCCAGCTCACCAAAACAGCCCCAAGAGACCCAGTACTTC. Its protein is CASSPKQPQETQYF.

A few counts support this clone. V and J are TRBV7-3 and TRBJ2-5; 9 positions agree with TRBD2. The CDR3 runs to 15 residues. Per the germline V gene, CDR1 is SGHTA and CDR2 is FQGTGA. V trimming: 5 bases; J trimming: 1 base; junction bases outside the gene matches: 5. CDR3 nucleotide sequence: TGTGCCAGCAGCCCCGGGACTAGCCCCCAAGAGACCCAGTACTTC. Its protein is CASSPGTSPQETQYF.

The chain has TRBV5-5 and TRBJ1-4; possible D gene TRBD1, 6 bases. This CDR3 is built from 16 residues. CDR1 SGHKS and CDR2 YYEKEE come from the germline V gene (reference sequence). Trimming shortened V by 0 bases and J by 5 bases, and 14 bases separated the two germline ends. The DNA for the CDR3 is TGTGCCAGCAGCTTGGGCAGGGGCCCTCAAAATGAAAAACTGTTTTTT. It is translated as CASSLGRGPQNEKLFF.

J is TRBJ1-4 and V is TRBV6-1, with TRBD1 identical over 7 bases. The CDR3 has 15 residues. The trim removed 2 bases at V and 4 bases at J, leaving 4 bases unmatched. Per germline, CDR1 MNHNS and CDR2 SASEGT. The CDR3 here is CASSELTGFNEKLFF. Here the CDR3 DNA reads TGTGCCAGCAGTGAATTGACAGGGTTTAATGAAAAACTGTTTTTT.

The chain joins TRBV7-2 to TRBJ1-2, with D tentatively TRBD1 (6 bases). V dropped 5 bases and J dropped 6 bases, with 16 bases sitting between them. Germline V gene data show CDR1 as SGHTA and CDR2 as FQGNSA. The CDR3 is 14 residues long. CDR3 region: CASSPAGGLDGYTF. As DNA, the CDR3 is TGTGCCAGCAGCCCGGCGGGGGGGCTGGATGGCTACACCTTC.

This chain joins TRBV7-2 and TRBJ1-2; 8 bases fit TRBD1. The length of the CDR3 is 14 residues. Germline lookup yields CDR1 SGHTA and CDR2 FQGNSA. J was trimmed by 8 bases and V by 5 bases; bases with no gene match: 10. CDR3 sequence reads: CASSPDRAERGYTF. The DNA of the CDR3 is TGTGCCAGCAGCCCGGACAGGGCCGAAAGGGGCTACACCTTC.

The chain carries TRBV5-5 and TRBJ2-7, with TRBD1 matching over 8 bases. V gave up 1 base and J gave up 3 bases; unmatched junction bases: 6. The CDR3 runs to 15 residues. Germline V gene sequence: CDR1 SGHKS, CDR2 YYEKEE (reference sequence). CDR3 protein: CASSLRGQGYYEQYF. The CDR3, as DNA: TGTGCCAGCAGCTTGCGTGGACAGGGCTACTACGAGCAGTACTTC.

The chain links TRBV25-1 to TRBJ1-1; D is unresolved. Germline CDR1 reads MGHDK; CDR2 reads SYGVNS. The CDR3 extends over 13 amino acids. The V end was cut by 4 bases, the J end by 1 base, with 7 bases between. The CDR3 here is CASSGSPNTEAFF. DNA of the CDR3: TGTGCCAGCAGTGGGAGTCCGAACACTGAAGCTTTCTTT.

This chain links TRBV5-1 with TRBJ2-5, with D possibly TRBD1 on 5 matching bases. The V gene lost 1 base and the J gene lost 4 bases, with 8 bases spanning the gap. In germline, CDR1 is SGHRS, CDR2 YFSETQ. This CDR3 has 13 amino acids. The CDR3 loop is CASSLFQGETQYF. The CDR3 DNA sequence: TGCGCCAGCAGCTTGTTTCAGGGAGAGACCCAGTACTTC.

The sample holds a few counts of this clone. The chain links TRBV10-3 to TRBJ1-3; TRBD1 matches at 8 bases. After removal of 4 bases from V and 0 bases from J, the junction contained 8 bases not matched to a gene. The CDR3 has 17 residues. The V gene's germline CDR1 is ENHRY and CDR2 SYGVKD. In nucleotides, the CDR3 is TGTGCCATCAGTGCCGATGGGACAGGTTTCTCTGGAAACACCATATATTTT. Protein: CAISADGTGFSGNTIYF.

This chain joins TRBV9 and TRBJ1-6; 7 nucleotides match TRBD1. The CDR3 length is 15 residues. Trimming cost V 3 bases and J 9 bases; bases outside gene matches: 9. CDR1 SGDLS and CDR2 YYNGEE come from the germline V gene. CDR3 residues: CASSDGEGAGSPLHF. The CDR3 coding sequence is TGTGCCAGCAGCGACGGAGAGGGGGCTGGTTCACCCCTCCACTTT.

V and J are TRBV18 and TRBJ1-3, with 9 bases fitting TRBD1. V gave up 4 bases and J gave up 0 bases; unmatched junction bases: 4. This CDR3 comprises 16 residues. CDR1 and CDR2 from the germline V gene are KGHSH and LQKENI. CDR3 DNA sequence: TGTGCCAGCTCACACGGACAGGGGCTCTCTGGAAACACCATATATTTT. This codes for CASSHGQGLSGNTIYF. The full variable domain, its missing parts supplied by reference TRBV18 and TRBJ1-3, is NAGVMQNPRHLVRRRGQEARLRCSPMKGHSHVYWYRQLPEEGLKFMVYLQKENIIDESGMPKERFSAEFPKEGPSILRIQQVVRGDSAAYFCASSHGQGLSGNTIYFGEGSWLTVV.

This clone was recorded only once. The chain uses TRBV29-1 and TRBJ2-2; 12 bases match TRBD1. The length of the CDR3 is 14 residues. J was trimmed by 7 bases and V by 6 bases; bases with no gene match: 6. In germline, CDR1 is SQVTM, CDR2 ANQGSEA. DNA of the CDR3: TGCAGCGTGAGGGGACAGGGGGCGGTCGGGGAGCTGTTTTTT. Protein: CSVRGQGAVGELFF.

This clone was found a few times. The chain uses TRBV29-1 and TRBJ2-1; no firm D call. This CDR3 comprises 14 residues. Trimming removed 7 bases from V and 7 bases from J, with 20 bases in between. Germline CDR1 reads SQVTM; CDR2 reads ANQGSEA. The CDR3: CSAPGLGRKNEQFF. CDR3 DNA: TGCAGCGCCCCTGGGCTGGGCAGGAAGAATGAGCAGTTCTTC.

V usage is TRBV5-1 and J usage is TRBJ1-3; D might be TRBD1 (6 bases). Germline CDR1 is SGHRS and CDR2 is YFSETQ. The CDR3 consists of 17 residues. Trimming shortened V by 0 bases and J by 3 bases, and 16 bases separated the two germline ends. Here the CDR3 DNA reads TGCGCCAGCAGCTTGGATCCTCCCGACAGGTTTGGAAACACCATATATTTT. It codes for CASSLDPPDRFGNTIYF.